The next 24 T cell receptor beta chains were all read from a single sample in a study of T cell repertoires in cytomegalovirus infection. These TCRs' antigens remain unknown. A single record per CDR3 protein comes from TCRdb applying MiXCR to the reads. The repertoire holds approximately 590,000 distinct CDR3 sequences, with around 40% as singletons. The material sequenced was cultured PBMCs, taken from culture after CMV antigen stimulation. These receptors originate from a human donor in good health (CMV status not recorded). Some clones in this sample may be carry-over from other donors' samples.

This clonotype was detected a few times. The chain couples TRBV12-3 or TRBV12-4 to TRBJ1-6; tentatively, D is TRBD1 (5 bases). The CDR3 length is 14 residues. Trimming left V 6 bases short and J 10 bases short, with 16 bases between. The CDR3 DNA sequence: TGTGCCAGCAGCCCCGGGGGGGAGAGCTCACCCCTCCACTTT. Its protein is CASSPGGESSPLHF.

This clonotype was seen only a few times. The chain joins TRBV7-8 to TRBJ1-1; the D is unclear. Germline assignment: CDR1 SGHVS and CDR2 FQNEAQ. V was cut by 1 base and J by 0 bases, with 6 bases left in between. The CDR3 loop spans 14 amino acids. Here the CDR3 DNA reads TGTGCCAGCAGCTTAGGGCCGCTGAACACTGAAGCTTTCTTT. Amino acids: CASSLGPLNTEAFF. Variable domain in full (rest from reference TRBV7-8 and TRBJ1-1): GAGVSQSPRYKVAKRGQDVALRCDPISGHVSLFWYQQALGQGPEFLTYFQNEAQLDKSGLPSDRFFAERPEGSVSTLKIQRTQQEDSAVYLCASSLGPLNTEAFFGQGTRLTVV.

The chain employs TRBV6-2 or TRBV6-3 and TRBJ2-7; D is undetermined. V was cut by 5 bases and J by 4 bases, with 9 bases left in between. This CDR3 contains 12 residues. Per the germline V gene, CDR1 is MNHEY and CDR2 is SVGEGT. The CDR3 is CASSPFQYEQYF. The CDR3 DNA follows: TGTGCCAGCAGTCCGTTTCAATACGAGCAGTACTTC.

A note on this clonotype: One base away lies a much larger clone, so this may be a sequencing read error. The J gene is TRBJ2-7, the V gene TRBV11-2; 7 bases fit TRBD2. The CDR3 extends over 14 amino acids. Unmatched junction bases numbered 4, after V lost 3 bases and J lost 2 bases. From germline, CDR1 is SGHAT and CDR2 FQNNGV. The CDR3 loop reads CASSFGAGAYEQYF. CDR3 bases: TGTGCCAGCAGCTTCGGGGCGGGAGCCTACGAGCAGTACTTC.

The V gene is TRBV6-6, the J gene TRBJ2-1; D remains ambiguous. The CDR3 extends over 13 amino acids. Trimming shortened V by 5 bases and J by 7 bases, and 12 bases separated the two germline ends. Germline V gives CDR1 MNHNY, CDR2 SVGAGI (reference sequence). Here the CDR3 reads CASSPRNNNEQFF. CDR3 sequence (DNA): TGTGCCAGCAGTCCCCGGAACAATAATGAGCAGTTCTTC.

J is TRBJ2-2 and V is TRBV7-8, with D unclear. Germline V gives CDR1 SGHVS, CDR2 FQNEAQ. This CDR3 contains 15 residues. V was clipped by 1 base and J by 6 bases, with 12 bases between them. The CDR3 protein is CASSLDFVTAGELFF. In nucleotides, the CDR3 is TGTGCCAGCAGCTTAGATTTCGTGACGGCCGGGGAGCTGTTTTTT.

This clonotype occurred a few times. The chain employs TRBV6-1 and TRBJ1-1; TRBD1 matches at 8 bases. J gave up 1 base and V 6 bases, and 4 bases lay outside the gene matches. This CDR3 has 14 residues. From germline, CDR1 is MNHNS and CDR2 SASEGT. For the CDR3, the DNA is TGTGCCAGCAGGAGGGACAGGACGAACACTGAAGCTTTCTTT. Translation: CASRRDRTNTEAFF.

The gene calls are TRBV7-6 and TRBJ1-1; 8 bases are a match to TRBD1. CDR3 length equals 19 residues. V was pared by 1 base and J by 1 base, with 14 bases of the junction left unmatched. The germline CDR1 and CDR2 sequences are SGHVS and FNYEAQ. The CDR3 bases are TGTGCCAGCAGCTTAGATCGGTACAGGGGGACTCATGAGAACACTGAAGCTTTCTTT. It yields the protein CASSLDRYRGTHENTEAFF.

V is TRBV25-1 and J is TRBJ1-5; 10 bases fit TRBD1. Trimming at V came to 6 bases and at J to 5 bases, leaving 13 bases not matched to a gene. In germline, CDR1 is MGHDK, CDR2 SYGVNS. CDR3 size: 17 residues. This CDR3 reads CASSAESGQGTYQPQHF. The CDR3, as DNA: TGTGCCAGCAGCGCCGAGTCGGGACAGGGGACCTATCAGCCCCAGCATTTT.

At least ten counts were recorded for this clonotype. CDR3 residues: CASSLGTGVTEAFF. For the CDR3, the DNA is TGTGCCAGCAGCTTAGGGACAGGGGTTACTGAAGCTTTCTTT. V and J are TRBV7-6 and TRBJ1-1; TRBD1 agrees at 9 bases. Looked up from germline, CDR1 is SGHVS and CDR2 is FNYEAQ. The V segment lost 1 base and the J segment 5 bases; nucleotides outside the gene matches: 2. The CDR3 is 14 residues long. The whole variable domain, filled in from reference TRBV7-6 and TRBJ1-1, reads GAGVSQSPRYKVTKRGQDVALRCDPISGHVSLYWYRQALGQGPEFLTYFNYEAQQDKSGLPNDRFSAERPEGSISTLTIQRTEQRDSAMYRCASSLGTGVTEAFFGQGTRLTVV.

The genes are TRBV5-6 and TRBJ1-5, with D maybe TRBD1 (5 bases). Germline CDR1 SGHDT, CDR2 YYEEEE. V gave up 1 base and J gave up 4 bases, with 12 bases separating them. The CDR3 totals 15 residues. CDR3: CASSLIRTRNQPQHF. The DNA of the CDR3 is TGTGCCAGCAGCTTGATTCGGACAAGGAATCAGCCCCAGCATTTT.

This clonotype occurred once. This chain joins TRBV19 and TRBJ1-3; TRBD1 might be the D (5 bases). Germline V gives CDR1 LNHDA, CDR2 SQIVND (reference sequence). Trimming removed 4 bases from V and 0 bases from J, with 10 bases in between. The CDR3 totals 15 residues. CDR3 in DNA: TGTGCCAGTAGTACCGGGGGATTCTCTGGAAACACCATATATTTT. It translates to CASSTGGFSGNTIYF.

This chain connects TRBV19 to TRBJ1-5; D gene ambiguous. Per the germline V gene, CDR1 is LNHDA and CDR2 is SQIVND (reference sequence). The CDR3 is made up of 13 amino acids. The ends were cut back, 5 bases at V and 4 bases at J, with 9 bases in the middle. In DNA form, the CDR3 reads TGTGCCAGTAGTCCACTCGATAATCAGCCCCAGCATTTT. Its translation is CASSPLDNQPQHF.

In this sample, this clonotype turned up a few times. The V call is TRBV11-1, the J call TRBJ1-6, with 10 bases lining up with TRBD1. Losses at the gene ends were 4 bases for V and 10 bases for J; bases not matched to a gene: 4. CDR1 and CDR2 (germline): SGHAT, FQDESV (reference sequence). This CDR3 has 14 amino acids. The CDR3 here is CASSWDRGRSPLHF. The CDR3 bases are TGTGCCAGCAGCTGGGACAGGGGTCGCTCACCCCTCCACTTT.

The chain uses TRBV10-3 and TRBJ1-1; possibly TRBD1 for D (5 bases). Trimming shortened V by 6 bases and J by 4 bases, and 9 bases separated the two germline ends. The CDR3 consists of 12 residues. Germline CDR1 ENHRY, CDR2 SYGVKD. CDR3 DNA: TGTGCCATCAGCCCGGGGGGCACTGAAGCTTTCTTT. It yields the protein CAISPGGTEAFF.

This clonotype has more than one count but fewer than ten. The chain has TRBV7-2 and TRBJ1-3, with TRBD1 identical over 10 bases. The germline V gene encodes CDR1 SGHTA and CDR2 FQGNSA. V was pared by 3 bases and J by 3 bases, with 2 bases of the junction left unmatched. The CDR3 loop spans 15 amino acids. CDR3 nucleotides: TGTGCCAGCAGCTTCCGGGACAGGGGTGGAAACACCATATATTTT. It yields the protein CASSFRDRGGNTIYF.

The chain combines TRBV3-1 with TRBJ2-7, with TRBD2 as a possible D gene (6 bases). Between the trimmed V and J ends, which lost 0 bases and 4 bases, there was a span of 10 bases. The CDR3 sequence is 14 residues long. Germline values: CDR1 LGHDT, CDR2 YNNKEL (reference sequence). Here the CDR3 DNA reads TGTGCCAGCAGCCAAGATCTACTAGCTTACGAGCAGTACTTC. Amino acid sequence: CASSQDLLAYEQYF.

The chain joins TRBV19 to TRBJ1-2, with D tentatively TRBD1 (5 bases). This CDR3 is 16 amino acids long. Germline-derived CDR1 and CDR2 are LNHDA and SQIVND (reference sequence). The ends were cut back, 3 bases at V and 3 bases at J, with 17 bases in the middle. The chain's CDR3 is CASSIGAREGYYGYTF. Here the CDR3 DNA reads TGTGCCAGTAGTATTGGGGCCAGGGAGGGATACTATGGCTACACCTTC.

The rearrangement links TRBV12-5 to TRBJ2-7; no reliable D call. The germline gives CDR1 LGHNT, CDR2 FRNRAP. The CDR3 loop spans 18 amino acids. V lost 0 bases, J lost 2 bases, and 20 bases lay in between. The CDR3 here is CASGLVFTCVGRPYEQYF. The DNA of the CDR3 is TGTGCTAGTGGTTTGGTATTCACGTGCGTTGGCAGGCCCTACGAGCAGTACTTC.

The genes are TRBV19 and TRBJ1-1; 8 nucleotides line up with TRBD1. The CDR3 extends over 14 amino acids. The germline V gene encodes CDR1 LNHDA and CDR2 SQIVND (reference sequence). Trimming took 2 bases from V and 5 from J; bases not matched to a gene: 4. The chain's CDR3 is CASSISGGGTEAFF. The CDR3 nucleotides read TGTGCCAGTAGTATATCAGGGGGCGGAACTGAAGCTTTCTTT.

The V gene is TRBV7-8, the J gene TRBJ1-5; unclear D gene. This CDR3 is built from 15 residues. CDR1 SGHVS and CDR2 FQNEAQ come from the germline V gene. Trimming stripped 5 bases from V and 7 bases from J, with 18 bases between. CDR3 in DNA: TGTGCCAGCAGCAAAACCGCGGAGCTGAGACAGCCCCAGCATTTT. Translation gives CASSKTAELRQPQHF.

The gene calls are TRBV20-1 and TRBJ1-4; D unresolved. Between the trimmed V and J ends, which lost 0 bases and 4 bases, there was a span of 9 bases. CDR1 is DFQATT, CDR2 SNEGSKA, per germline (reference sequence). The CDR3 loop spans 14 amino acids. DNA of the CDR3: TGCAGTGCTAGAGATGGGCAGATTAATGAAAAACTGTTTTTT. Its translation: CSARDGQINEKLFF.

This clonotype has a handful of counts. The chain recombines TRBV7-9 with TRBJ2-7; tentatively, D is TRBD2 (6 bases). Germline V gene lookup returns CDR1 SEHNR and CDR2 FQNEAQ (reference sequence). V lost 5 bases and J 2 bases, leaving 10 bases between the germline ends. The CDR3 has 13 residues. The CDR3 DNA is TGTGCCAGCAGCCCCTGGGAGGCCTACGAGCAGTACTTC. It is translated as CASSPWEAYEQYF.

This chain links TRBV20-1 with TRBJ1-4; no firm D call. The V end lost 0 bases, the J end lost 7 bases, and 6 bases lay between the germline ends. CDR1 and CDR2 (germline): DFQATT, SNEGSKA (reference sequence). The CDR3 length is 12 residues. This CDR3 is CSAREWGEKLFF. Here the CDR3 DNA reads TGCAGTGCTAGAGAATGGGGTGAAAAACTGTTTTTT.